Reported below is one T cell receptor (beta chain). The sample originates from a study of T cells after yellow fever vaccination. TCRdb called the 5' RACE reads again in MiXCR, with one record for every CDR3 protein. The sample consists of about 150,000 distinct CDR3 sequences, 6.6% of them appearing once. Trimming took off 0 bases at V and 4 bases at J, with 9 bases between the two ends. The CDR3 totals 15 residues. The germline CDR1 and CDR2 sequences are SGHAT and FQNNGV. This material consisted of CD4+ T cells sorted from PBMCs, taken 10 days after the yellow fever booster vaccination. This sequence originates from a man younger than 40 who received the YFV17D yellow fever vaccine. The rearrangement links TRBV11-2 to TRBJ2-2, with D possibly TRBD2 on 6 matching bases. CDR3 protein: CASSLDRGTTGELFF. Here the CDR3 DNA reads TGTGCCAGCAGCTTAGATCGCGGGACCACCGGGGAGCTGTTTTTT.